The sample holds a few counts of the clone carrying this T cell receptor beta chain. Its antigen is unidentified. This sample was taken from a study of T cells in Graves' hyperthyroidism and ophthalmopathy. Across the whole study: Before treatment of any kind, peripheral blood was taken at initial diagnosis. The study, taken as a whole, reports: Most clonotypes expanded in thyroid above 0.001 were likewise present in blood.

The germline V gene has CDR1 GTSNPN and CDR2 SVGIG (reference sequence). V was pared by 1 base and J by 5 bases, with 12 bases between. CDR3 length: 14 amino acids. Exclusion of a patient resulted from uncontrolled infection, other autoimmune disease, pregnancy or lactation. Diagnoses were established using clinical symptoms, serum thyroxine and TRAb, thyroid ultrasound and orbital computed tomography. TCR beta CDR3 sequences were amplified from RNA transcripts. During a first-round RT-PCR of the TCR CDR3, the HTBI primer set was used. TCRdb re-called the multiplex PCR reads with MiXCR, one entry per CDR3 protein. The sample records about 600,000 distinct CDR3 sequences, approximately 15% being singletons.

The sequence was obtained from a middle-aged woman with Graves' ophthalmopathy. Sequencing was performed on blood. V is TRBV30 and J is TRBJ2-1, with D maybe TRBD2 (6 bases). The CDR3 sequence is CAWSGSWTNNEQFF. The CDR3 DNA reads TGTGCCTGGAGTGGCAGTTGGACTAACAATGAGCAGTTCTTC.